This TCR beta chain was profiled in a study of vaccination and CD4 T cells after COVID-19. Across the whole study: Median draw time for post-COVID samples was 101 days post-diagnosis (range 35 to 161). Cells were stimulated with overlapping spike peptides from SARS-CoV-2, HCoV-NL63, HCoV-OC43 and HCoV-229E.

Cultured CD4+ T cell DNA was sequenced using the Oncomine TCR Beta short-read assay. Each CDR3 protein gets one entry after TCRdb re-called the PCR reads with MiXCR. The data contain roughly 12,000 distinct CDR3 sequences, approximately 74% of them singletons. Treatment here: approximately 9-day PBMC culture with coronavirus spike peptide pools or control peptides (ViraFEST assay). Under the ViraFEST approach, antigen-specific T cells were expanded with peptide pools and TCRs subsequently sequenced. Study outcomes and limitations: In convalescent patients, a median about 90% of reactive clones appeared only post-vaccination.

By sample share, this clonotype is medium-sized (0.01 to 0.1%). Its antigen is not known. The sequence was collected from a human donor who received a COVID-19 vaccine. Sequencing used CD4+ T cells from blood, cultured in vitro, obtained after SARS-CoV-2 vaccination.

The CDR3 reads CASSLVTGQATDTQYF. The DNA of the CDR3 is TGTGCCAGCAGCTTAGTGACAGGGCAGGCTACAGATACGCAGTATTTT. This chain joins TRBV7-8 and TRBJ2-3, with 7 bases lining up with TRBD1. Per germline, CDR1 SGHVS and CDR2 FQNEAQ. Trimming took 1 base from V and 3 from J; bases not matched to a gene: 7. The CDR3 is 16 amino acids.